These T cell receptor beta chains were read from a single sample in a study of patients and donors after allogeneic stem cell transplantation. TCRdb passed the RT-PCR reads through MiXCR, listing each CDR3 protein once. The sample contains about 110,000 distinct CDR3 sequences, around 33% of which appear only once. Sequencing was carried out using blood, either unsorted or a sorted T cell fraction (not recorded which). The receptors shown here come from a human donor who was either an allogeneic HSCT recipient or a stem cell or donor lymphocyte infusion donor (not recorded which). It is not recorded whose cells these are; they may come from a transplant donor. Each CDR3 is given with its conserved first and last residue.

V gene	J gene	CDR3 protein
TRBV29-1	TRBJ2-1	CGARSSYNEQFF
TRBV9	TRBJ2-6	CASSVWGTGANVLTF
TRBV5-1	TRBJ1-5	CASSFGGAGQPQHF
TRBV10-3	TRBJ2-7	CAISGTRDRGNEQYF
TRBV15	TRBJ1-6	CATSSATYSYNSPLHF
TRBV5-1	TRBJ2-7	CASSSGRAPYEQYF
TRBV5-5	TRBJ2-7	CASSSQPRLAGTYEQYF
TRBV20-1	TRBJ1-2	CSAWGQGGGYTF
TRBV27	TRBJ1-6	CASSLWGRDRSPLHF
TRBV29-1	TRBJ2-7	CSVEDQAGVAHEQYF
TRBV5-6	TRBJ2-3	CASSLLQVTDTQYF
TRBV12-3/TRBV12-4	TRBJ1-5	CASSLFTGRNQPQHF
TRBV12-3/TRBV12-4	TRBJ2-3	CASSFRGPPTDTQYF
TRBV7-2	TRBJ1-1	CASSLVMGRMNTEAFF
TRBV7-2	TRBJ2-5	CASSRPIAGVMAETQYF
TRBV7-2	TRBJ1-1	CASSLVQVAEAFF
TRBV7-6	TRBJ2-1	CASRNTSGRALEQFF
TRBV29-1	TRBJ1-2	CSALQVFDPYGYTF
TRBV12-3/TRBV12-4	TRBJ1-1	CASSLGTRRTEAFF
TRBV7-9	TRBJ2-3	CASSSGLAVTDTQYF
TRBV11-2	TRBJ1-2	CASSFPGAVGYTF
TRBV5-1	TRBJ1-4	CASRSAANEKLFF
TRBV7-9	TRBJ2-7	CASSLGLVGGLAYEQYF
TRBV28	TRBJ2-7	CASQSTTYEQYF
TRBV6-5	TRBJ1-1	CASSYGSLYLHTEAFF
TRBV29-1	TRBJ1-4	CSVEGSQGKLFF